This is a list of T cell receptor beta chains from one sample in a study of CD8 T cells in ankylosing spondylitis. TCRdb reprocessed the 5' RACE reads via MiXCR and lists one record per CDR3 protein. In the table there are some 840,000 distinct CDR3 sequences, about 10% of which are singletons. The sequencing input was blood, either unsorted or a sorted T cell fraction (not recorded which). The receptors come from a male donor with ankylosing spondylitis. Both conserved end residues are part of each CDR3. Each record gives: clone size, D gene, CDR3 length, J gene, V gene, CDR3 DNA, CDR3 protein. A D gene is named only where the DNA matches it firmly. Not every row has a clone size; where given, it reads once, few, many or a size class.

>many|TRBD2|18|TRBJ2-3|TRBV18
TGTGCCAGCTCACCACCGAATAGCGGGGGCCCTAGCACAGATACGCAGTATTTT
CASSPPNSGGPSTDTQYF
>few|TRBD1|15|TRBJ2-5|TRBV20-1
TGCAGTGCTAGAGGGGACAGGGGGTTAATGGAGACCCAGTACTTC
CSARGDRGLMETQYF
>.|.|12|TRBJ2-2|TRBV20-1
TGCAGTGCTAGCCTCTATGGCGGGGAGCTGTTTTTT
CSASLYGGELFF
>.|.|16|TRBJ2-1|TRBV6-1
TGTGCCAGCAGTGATTTTGGTTGGGCGGGGAAGGATGAGCAGTTCTTC
CASSDFGWAGKDEQFF
>few|TRBD1|14|TRBJ2-7|TRBV5-1
TGCGCCAGCAGCCCGGGACAGGGTAGACACGAGCAGTACTTC
CASSPGQGRHEQYF
>.|.|15|TRBJ2-7|TRBV5-1
TGCGCCAGCAGCTTGGAAATTTCGGGGCTGGACGAGCAGTACTTC
CASSLEISGLDEQYF
>.|TRBD2|15|TRBJ2-7|TRBV18
TGTGCCAGCTCACGCACGCTAGCGGGAGAAGTCGAGCAGTACTTC
CASSRTLAGEVEQYF
>few|.|14|TRBJ2-5|TRBV20-1
TGCAGTGCTCCCTCCCGACACCCCCAAGAGACCCAGTACTTC
CSAPSRHPQETQYF
>many|TRBD2|17|TRBJ2-3|TRBV4-3
TGCGCCAGCAGCCCCGGACTAGCGGGAGATGGCACAGATACGCAGTATTTT
CASSPGLAGDGTDTQYF
>.|.|17|TRBJ1-5|TRBV4-2
TGTGCCAGCAGCCTTTACCCCGCCCGTTATAGCAATCAGCCCCAGCATTTT
CASSLYPARYSNQPQHF
>many|.|13|TRBJ1-2|TRBV20-1
TGCAGTGCTAGTAAAAACCAGGGGAGCGGCTACACCTTC
CSASKNQGSGYTF
>.|.|18|TRBJ2-3|TRBV12-3/TRBV12-4
TGTGCCCTCTACAGGGAGGGGAGCAGGGGGTTCCTAACAGATACGCAGTATTTT
CALYREGSRGFLTDTQYF
>.|.|16|TRBJ2-1|TRBV5-8
TGTGCCAGCAGCTTCTGGCGGGAAGGGCCTCGCAATGAGCAGTTCTTC
CASSFWREGPRNEQFF
>few|TRBD2|14|TRBJ2-7|TRBV12-3/TRBV12-4
TGTGCCAGCATTTATAGCGGGGGTTCGGTCGAGCAGTACTTC
CASIYSGGSVEQYF
>few|.|15|TRBJ1-2|TRBV27
TGTGCCAGCAGTTTGGCGTGGGGTGCAATCTATGGCTACACCTTC
CASSLAWGAIYGYTF
>few|TRBD1|17|TRBJ1-1|TRBV10-3
TGTGCCATCAGTGTAACCGGGACAGGGGCCGTGAACACTGAAGCTTTCTTT
CAISVTGTGAVNTEAFF
>few|.|13|TRBJ2-7|TRBV5-1
TGCGCCAGCAGCTTTGGGGATACCTACGAGCAGTACTTC
CASSFGDTYEQYF
>.|.|14|TRBJ2-7|TRBV20-1
TGCAGTGCTCAGTCAATTCTCGGGTTTCGCGAGCAGTACTTC
CSAQSILGFREQYF
>.|.|12|TRBJ2-6|TRBV20-1
TGCAGTGGACACTCTGGGGCCAACGTCCTGACTTTC
CSGHSGANVLTF
>.|.|14|TRBJ1-2|TRBV5-4
TGTGCCAGCAGCTTCCCGCAGGGTGCTACCGGCTACACCTTC
CASSFPQGATGYTF
>.|TRBD2|12|TRBJ2-7|TRBV20-1
TGCAGTGCTAGACTAGCGGCCTACGAGCAGTACTTC
CSARLAAYEQYF
>few|.|14|TRBJ2-5|TRBV2
TGTGCCAGCAGTAGATATACAGGGCAAGAGACCCAGTACTTC
CASSRYTGQETQYF
>few|.|13|TRBJ2-1|TRBV7-2
TGTGCCAGCAGCTTAGCGCCGGCGCTGGGGCAGTTCTTC
CASSLAPALGQFF
>.|.|13|TRBJ2-2|TRBV15
TGTGCCACCAGCAGAGATGGAACCGGGGAGCTGTTTTTT
CATSRDGTGELFF
>.|TRBD1|13|TRBJ1-1|TRBV3-1
TGTGCCAGCAGCCGCCAGTCACAGGGGTCCGCTTTCTTT
CASSRQSQGSAFF